The 13 T cell receptor beta chains presented below share a single source sample, sequenced in a study of technical replicates of blood from a few donors. The assay was immunoSEQ multiplex PCR, and TCRdb's table has in-frame clones only and misses some. The repertoire includes fewer than 85,000 clones, 96% of them detected once, and around 0.31% sits in the top ten. The source material was T cells isolated from PBMCs. The receptors stem from a human donor in good health.

V and J are TRBV27 and TRBJ1-1, with 9 bases matching TRBD1. The trim removed 0 bases at V and 3 bases at J, leaving 5 bases unmatched. Germline loops: CDR1 MNHEY, CDR2 SMNVEV (reference sequence). CDR3 length: 16 amino acids. CDR3 sequence reads: CASSLSQGAFDTEAFF. CDR3 DNA: TGTGCCAGCAGTTTATCACAGGGGGCCTTTGACACTGAAGCTTTCTTT.

J is TRBJ2-3 and V is TRBV29-1, with a possible D match to TRBD2 (6 bases). The CDR3 spans 12 residues. The ends were cut back, 4 bases at V and 3 bases at J, with 8 bases in the middle. CDR1 and CDR2 from the germline V gene are SQVTM and ANQGSEA. The CDR3 here is CSVAGRTDTQYF. The CDR3 bases are TGCAGCGTTGCGGGGAGGACAGATACGCAGTATTTT.

This chain connects TRBV29-1 to TRBJ2-3; D is possibly TRBD1 (6 bases). Per the germline V gene, CDR1 is SQVTM and CDR2 is ANQGSEA. This CDR3 region has 13 residues. Trimming shortened V by 3 bases and J by 4 bases, and 11 bases separated the two germline ends. The CDR3, as DNA: TGCAGCGTTGAGACTGAGGGGGCAGATACGCAGTATTTT. It translates to CSVETEGADTQYF.

This clone was seen once. J is TRBJ2-7 and V is TRBV30; 12 nucleotides agree with TRBD1. J lost 4 bases, V lost 3 bases, and 4 bases had no gene match. CDR3 length equals 14 residues. The germline V gene encodes CDR1 GTSNPN and CDR2 SVGIG (reference sequence). This CDR3 reads CAWRLGQGAYEQYF. As DNA, the CDR3 is TGTGCCTGGAGGCTGGGACAGGGGGCTTACGAGCAGTACTTC.

The chain employs TRBV6-5 and TRBJ2-7; TRBD1 matches 8 bases. The CDR3 runs to 14 residues. Germline CDR1 MNHEY, CDR2 SVGAGI. J was trimmed by 3 bases and V by 5 bases; bases with no gene match: 6. Here the CDR3 reads CASSRQGQGYEQYF. DNA for the CDR3: TGTGCCAGCAGTCGACAGGGGCAGGGCTACGAGCAGTACTTC.

This chain uses TRBV28 with TRBJ1-1; 8 bases match TRBD1. The germline CDR1 and CDR2 sequences are MDHEN and SYDVKM. The CDR3 contains 14 residues. Unmatched junction bases numbered 12, after V lost 9 bases and J lost 6 bases. The CDR3 bases are TGTGCCAGTCGCAAACAGGGGGGGGTGGCTGAAGCTTTCTTT. Translated: CASRKQGGVAEAFF.

This chain links TRBV19 with TRBJ1-2; 7 bases agree with TRBD1. The CDR3 has 15 residues. Losses at the gene ends were 2 bases for V and 4 bases for J; bases not matched to a gene: 7. Germline CDR1 LNHDA, CDR2 SQIVND (reference sequence). CDR3: CASSIHTGAVYGYTF. The CDR3 DNA reads as TGTGCCAGTAGTATACACACAGGGGCGGTCTATGGCTACACCTTC.

As concerns this clone: Other DNA sequences within the sample encode an identical CDR3. This chain uses TRBV29-1 with TRBJ1-1; D perhaps matches TRBD1 (5 bases). The CDR3 loop spans 13 amino acids. V lost 3 bases and J lost 1, with 9 bases in between. From germline, CDR1 is SQVTM and CDR2 ANQGSEA. The CDR3 here is CSVEGGENTEAFF. The CDR3 DNA reads TGCAGCGTTGAGGGGGGGGAGAACACTGAAGCTTTCTTT.

The V and J genes are TRBV13 and TRBJ1-5; D ambiguous. V was pared by 0 bases and J by 2 bases, with 5 bases between. CDR3 size: 14 residues. The germline gives CDR1 PRHDT, CDR2 FYEKMQ (reference sequence). The CDR3 protein is CASSLGGGNQPQHF. CDR3 DNA sequence: TGTGCCAGCAGCTTAGGCGGGGGCAATCAGCCCCAGCATTTT.

In DNA, the CDR3 is TGTGCCAGCAGCGTAGCTAGCGGGAGGGGCACAGATACGCAGTATTTT. This gives the protein CASSVASGRGTDTQYF. The rearrangement links TRBV9 to TRBJ2-3, with 12 bases aligning to TRBD2. The junction had 0 bases not matched to a gene; V was cut back by 0 bases and J by 1 base. The CDR3 runs 16 residues. CDR1 is SGDLS and CDR2 is YYNGEE in the germline V gene.

This chain joins TRBV5-1 and TRBJ2-5; a weak D match, TRBD2 (5 bases). Germline lookup yields CDR1 SGHRS and CDR2 YFSETQ. V was clipped by 2 bases and J by 2 bases, with 10 bases between them. The CDR3 consists of 14 residues. DNA for the CDR3: TGCGCCAGCAGCTTACGGACTGCTCAAGAGACCCAGTACTTC. It specifies CASSLRTAQETQYF.

The rearrangement links TRBV7-9 to TRBJ1-4; 7 bases agree with TRBD1. J lost 9 bases, V lost 5 bases, and 9 bases had no gene match. The CDR3 is made up of 14 amino acids. Germline V gives CDR1 SEHNR, CDR2 FQNEAQ (reference sequence). The CDR3 spells CASSRDRDVQKLFF. CDR3 nucleotide sequence: TGTGCCAGCAGCCGAGACAGGGATGTACAAAAACTGTTTTTT.

The rearrangement uses TRBV21-1 and TRBJ1-1. TRBV21-1 represents a pseudogene. The length of the CDR3 is 14 residues. In DNA form, the CDR3 reads TGTGCCAGCAGCCCAAACGTAACGAGAGGAGAAGCTTTCTTT. It specifies CASSPNVTRGEAFF.